A single sample gave rise to the 14 T cell receptor beta chains below, sequenced in a study of T cells in Graves' hyperthyroidism and ophthalmopathy. The CDR3 regions of TCR beta were amplified from RNA transcripts. The study used the HTBI primer set for a first-round RT-PCR of the TCR CDR3. One entry per CDR3 protein results from TCRdb running MiXCR on the multiplex PCR reads. Among 500,000 or so distinct CDR3 sequences listed, under 20% were seen once. Sequencing was carried out using blood. The receptors here all came from a woman aged 18-30 years with Graves' ophthalmopathy.

The gene calls are TRBV7-6 and TRBJ1-2; perhaps TRBD1 as D (6 bases). V shed 4 bases and J shed 4 bases, with 16 bases lying between them. There are 15 residues in the CDR3. The germline V gene encodes CDR1 SGHVS and CDR2 FNYEAQ. The CDR3 region is CASSSATGLGYGYTF. CDR3 DNA: TGTGCCAGCAGCTCGGCGACAGGTCTGGGCTATGGCTACACCTTC.

At least ten counts were recorded for this clonotype. V gene TRBV6-5 combines with J gene TRBJ1-1, with TRBD1 matching over 9 bases. The V gene's germline CDR1 is MNHEY and CDR2 SVGAGI. This CDR3 region has 15 residues. V gave up 2 bases and J gave up 6 bases; unmatched junction bases: 7. The CDR3 reads CASSYDNRGLAEAFF. DNA for the CDR3: TGTGCCAGCAGTTACGACAACAGGGGGCTGGCTGAAGCTTTCTTT.

At least ten counts were recorded for this clonotype. The chain recombines TRBV10-1 with TRBJ1-1, with D maybe TRBD1 (5 bases). The V end was cut by 4 bases, the J end by 5 bases, with 17 bases between. The CDR3 loop spans 15 amino acids. Per germline, CDR1 WNHNN and CDR2 SYGVQD (reference sequence). Written as DNA, the CDR3 is TGCGCCAGCAGTGCATTCGGGACCGATGGGACTGAAGCTTTCTTT. This codes for CASSAFGTDGTEAFF.

As to this clonotype: A much larger clone is a single base away; this may be a read error. The rearrangement joins TRBV5-1 to TRBJ1-1, with 12 bases lining up with TRBD1. The CDR3 covers 17 residues. The germline V gene has CDR1 SGHRS and CDR2 YFSETQ. The CDR3 sequence: CASSLRGQGARNTEASF. For the CDR3, the DNA is TGCGCCAGCAGCTTGCGGGGACAGGGGGCAAGGAACACTGAAGCTTCCTTT.

This clonotype has a handful of counts. This chain links TRBV11-3 with TRBJ2-1; 8 bases are shared with TRBD2. The CDR3 has 17 residues. The V gene's germline CDR1 is SGHNT and CDR2 YENEEA. The V and J ends lost 5 bases and 6 bases, in that order; junction bases with no gene match: 15. The CDR3 sequence is CASSKGTGGGLGNEQFF. CDR3 coding DNA: TGTGCCAGCAGCAAGGGTACCGGGGGGGGCCTTGGCAATGAGCAGTTCTTC.

This clonotype was counted ten times or more. V usage is TRBV6-1 and J usage is TRBJ2-1; the match to TRBD1 covers 7 bases. The CDR3 has 14 amino acids. The V gene end was trimmed by 6 bases and the J gene end by 5 bases; junction bases not matched to a gene: 7. Per the germline V gene, CDR1 is MNHNS and CDR2 is SASEGT. CDR3 DNA sequence: TGTGCCAGCAGCCCCGGACAGGCCAACAATGAGCAGTTCTTC. This codes for CASSPGQANNEQFF.

In regard to this clonotype: A junction boundary mismatches the germline segment, possibly from a read error. The chain recombines TRBV19 with TRBJ1-1; TRBD1 aligns across 8 bases. The CDR3 loop spans 16 amino acids. Germline V gene data show CDR1 as LNHDA and CDR2 as SQIVND (reference sequence). The DNA of the CDR3 is TGTGCCAGTAGTTTAGACAGGGGAAGGAAGGACACTGAAGCTTTCTTT. Protein sequence: CASSLDRGRKDTEAFF.

This clonotype was counted ten times or more. The CDR3: CASSSADGWDYTF. The CDR3, as DNA: TGTGCCAGCTCATCGGCGGACGGCTGGGACTACACCTTC. This chain connects TRBV18 to TRBJ1-2; D not resolved. Trimming pared 5 bases from V and 10 bases from J, leaving 17 bases between. Germline assignment: CDR1 KGHSH and CDR2 LQKENI. The CDR3 totals 13 residues.

The chain joins TRBV12-3 or TRBV12-4 to TRBJ2-6, with no clear D. The CDR3 is 14 amino acids. The ends were cut back, 4 bases at V and 2 bases at J, with 6 bases in the middle. The CDR3 sequence is CASSSAAGANVLTF. CDR3 in DNA: TGTGCCAGCAGTTCTGCTGCTGGGGCCAACGTCCTGACTTTC.

This clonotype was seen repeatedly, ten times or more. The V and J genes are TRBV6-2 or TRBV6-3 and TRBJ2-7, with a possible D match to TRBD1 (10 bases). Trimming removed 3 bases at V and 5 bases at J, with 26 bases between. CDR3 length equals 18 residues. CDR1 and CDR2 from the germline V gene are MNHEY and SVGEGT. The CDR3 nucleotides read TGTGCCAGCAGTTATACGGCGGGGGGGACAGGGGAAGACCACGAGCAGTACTTC. Amino acid sequence: CASSYTAGGTGEDHEQYF.

Turning to this clonotype: This may come from a read error, since a much larger clone is one base off. The V and J genes are TRBV28 and TRBJ2-3, with 10 bases fitting TRBD1. The germline CDR1 and CDR2 sequences are MDHEN and SYDVKM. The CDR3 is 16 amino acids. In DNA, the CDR3 is TGTGCCGGCAGGAGGAGAGACAGGGGGCTTGAAGATACGCAGTATTTT. Its translation is CAGRRRDRGLEDTQYF.

This clonotype was detected many times. This chain joins TRBV20-1 and TRBJ2-3; D is unresolved. CDR3 length: 10 residues. Germline CDR1 is DFQATT and CDR2 is SNEGSKA (reference sequence). The CDR3 nucleotides are TGCAGGGTTCGGACAGATACGCAGTATTTT. Translating it yields CRVRTDTQYF.

This clonotype turned up a few times. The chain uses TRBV2 and TRBJ1-2; no reliable D call. Germline-derived CDR1 and CDR2 are SNHLY and FYNNEI. V was cut by 7 bases and J by 4 bases, with 13 bases left in between. CDR3 length equals 13 residues. CDR3 residues: CASTYAQRYGYTF. The CDR3 DNA reads TGTGCCAGCACCTACGCGCAGCGCTATGGCTACACCTTC.

This clonotype came up many times. The J gene is TRBJ1-2, the V gene TRBV28, with D maybe TRBD1 (6 bases). The germline V gene encodes CDR1 MDHEN and CDR2 SYDVKM. The CDR3 sequence is 15 residues long. Trimming took off 2 bases at V and 1 base at J, with 11 bases between the two ends. The DNA for the CDR3 is TGTGCCAGCAGTTTAGTTTCAGGGGATAACTATGGCTACACCTTC. The encoded protein is CASSLVSGDNYGYTF.